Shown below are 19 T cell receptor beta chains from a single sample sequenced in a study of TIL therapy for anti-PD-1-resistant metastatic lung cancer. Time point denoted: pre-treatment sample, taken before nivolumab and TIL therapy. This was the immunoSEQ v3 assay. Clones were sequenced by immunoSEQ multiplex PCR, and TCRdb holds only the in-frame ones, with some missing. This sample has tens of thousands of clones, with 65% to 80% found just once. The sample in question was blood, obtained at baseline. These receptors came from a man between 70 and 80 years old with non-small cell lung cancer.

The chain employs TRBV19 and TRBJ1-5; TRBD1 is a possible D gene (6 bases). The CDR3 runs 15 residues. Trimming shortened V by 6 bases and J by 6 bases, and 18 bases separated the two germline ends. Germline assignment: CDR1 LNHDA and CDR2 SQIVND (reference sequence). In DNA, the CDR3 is TGTGCCAGTAGGAGGGACACTGGAGCTGGTCAGCCCCAGCATTTT. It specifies CASRRDTGAGQPQHF.

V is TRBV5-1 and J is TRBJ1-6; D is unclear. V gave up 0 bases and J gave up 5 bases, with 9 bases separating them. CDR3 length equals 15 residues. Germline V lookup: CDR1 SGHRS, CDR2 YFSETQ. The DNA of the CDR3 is TGCGCCAGCAGCTTGGGGACGAATAATAATTCACCCCTCCACTTT. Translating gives CASSLGTNNNSPLHF.

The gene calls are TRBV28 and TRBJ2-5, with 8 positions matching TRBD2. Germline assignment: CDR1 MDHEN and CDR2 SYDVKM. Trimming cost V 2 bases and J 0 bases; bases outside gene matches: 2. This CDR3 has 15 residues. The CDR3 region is CASSLLSGNQETQYF. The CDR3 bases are TGTGCCAGCAGTTTACTTAGCGGGAACCAAGAGACCCAGTACTTC.

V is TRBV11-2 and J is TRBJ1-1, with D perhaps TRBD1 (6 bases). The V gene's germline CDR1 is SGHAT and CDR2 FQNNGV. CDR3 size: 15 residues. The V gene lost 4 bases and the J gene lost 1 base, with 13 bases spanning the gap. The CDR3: CASSWERGQNTEAFF. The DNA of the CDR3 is TGTGCCAGCAGCTGGGAAAGGGGACAGAACACTGAAGCTTTCTTT.

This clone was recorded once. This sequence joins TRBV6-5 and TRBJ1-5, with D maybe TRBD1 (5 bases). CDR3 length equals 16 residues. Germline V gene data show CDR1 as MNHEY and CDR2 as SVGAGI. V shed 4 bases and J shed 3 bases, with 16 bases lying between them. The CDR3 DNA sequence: TGTGCCAGCAGTTCCTTACAGGCTACCTACAATCAGCCCCAGCATTTT. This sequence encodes CASSSLQATYNQPQHF.

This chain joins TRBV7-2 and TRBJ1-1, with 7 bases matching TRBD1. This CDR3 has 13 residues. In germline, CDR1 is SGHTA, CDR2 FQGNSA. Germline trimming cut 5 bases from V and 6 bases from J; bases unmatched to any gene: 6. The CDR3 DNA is TGTGCCAGCAGCCGCCGAGGGGGCCCTGAAGCTTTCTTT. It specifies CASSRRGGPEAFF.

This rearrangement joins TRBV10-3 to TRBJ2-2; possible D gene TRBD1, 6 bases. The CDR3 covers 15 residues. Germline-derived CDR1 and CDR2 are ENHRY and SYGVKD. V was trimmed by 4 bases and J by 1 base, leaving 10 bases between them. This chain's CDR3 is CAISGRQENTGELFF. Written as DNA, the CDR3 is TGTGCCATCAGTGGGAGACAGGAGAACACCGGGGAGCTGTTTTTT.

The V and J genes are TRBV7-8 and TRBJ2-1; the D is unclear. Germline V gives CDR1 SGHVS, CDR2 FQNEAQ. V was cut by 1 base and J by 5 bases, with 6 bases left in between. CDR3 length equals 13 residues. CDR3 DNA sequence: TGTGCCAGCAGCTTAGGACGGAACAATGAGCAGTTCTTC. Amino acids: CASSLGRNNEQFF.

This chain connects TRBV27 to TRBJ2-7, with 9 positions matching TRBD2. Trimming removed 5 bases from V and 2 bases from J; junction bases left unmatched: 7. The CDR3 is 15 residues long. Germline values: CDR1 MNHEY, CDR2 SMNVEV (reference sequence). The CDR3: CASSPRLAGPYEQYF. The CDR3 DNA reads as TGTGCCAGCAGTCCTCGCCTAGCGGGACCCTACGAGCAGTACTTC.

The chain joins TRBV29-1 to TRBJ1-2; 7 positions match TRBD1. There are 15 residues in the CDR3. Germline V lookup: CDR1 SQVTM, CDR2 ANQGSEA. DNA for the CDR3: TGCACCACCCAGGGGGGGGGCGCGTCGGACTATGGCTACACCTTC. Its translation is CTTQGGGASDYGYTF.

CDR3 coding DNA: TGTGCCAGCAGCCGGGACACTTATGGCTACACCTTC. Residues: CASSRDTYGYTF. The chain couples TRBV6-5 to TRBJ1-2; perhaps TRBD1 as D (6 bases). The germline CDR1 and CDR2 sequences are MNHEY and SVGAGI. Trimming removed 6 bases from V and 5 bases from J, with 10 bases in between. This CDR3 region has 12 residues.

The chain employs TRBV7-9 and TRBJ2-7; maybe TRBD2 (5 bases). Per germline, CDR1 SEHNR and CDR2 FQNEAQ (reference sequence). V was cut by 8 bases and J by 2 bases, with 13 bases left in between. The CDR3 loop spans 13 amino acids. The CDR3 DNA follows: TGTGCCAGCTCTGGAGGAATTGCCTACGAGCAGTACTTC. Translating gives CASSGGIAYEQYF.

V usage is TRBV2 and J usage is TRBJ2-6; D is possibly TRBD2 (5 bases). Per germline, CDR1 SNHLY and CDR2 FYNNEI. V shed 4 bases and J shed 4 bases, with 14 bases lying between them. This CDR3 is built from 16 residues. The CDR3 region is CASSAGSSRGANVLTF. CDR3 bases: TGTGCCAGCAGTGCGGGGTCCTCCAGGGGGGCCAACGTCCTGACTTTC.

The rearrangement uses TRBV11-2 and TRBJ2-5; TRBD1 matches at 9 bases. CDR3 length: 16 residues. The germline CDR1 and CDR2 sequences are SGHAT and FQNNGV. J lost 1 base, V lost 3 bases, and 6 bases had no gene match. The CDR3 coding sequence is TGTGCCAGCAGCTTCCGGGACAGGGCGCCCCAAGAGACCCAGTACTTC. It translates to CASSFRDRAPQETQYF.

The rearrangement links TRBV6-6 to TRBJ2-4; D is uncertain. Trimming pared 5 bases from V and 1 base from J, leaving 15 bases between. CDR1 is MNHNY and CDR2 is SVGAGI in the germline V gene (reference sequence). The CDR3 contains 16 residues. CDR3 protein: CASSRPQESAKNIQYF. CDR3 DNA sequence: TGTGCCAGCAGTCGGCCCCAGGAGAGTGCCAAAAACATTCAGTACTTC.

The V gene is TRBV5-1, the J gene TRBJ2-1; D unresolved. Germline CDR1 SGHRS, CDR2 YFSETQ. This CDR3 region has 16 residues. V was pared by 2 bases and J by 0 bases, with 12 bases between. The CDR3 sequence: CASSFYNGNSYNEQFF. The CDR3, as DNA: TGCGCCAGCAGCTTTTATAACGGTAACTCCTACAATGAGCAGTTCTTC.

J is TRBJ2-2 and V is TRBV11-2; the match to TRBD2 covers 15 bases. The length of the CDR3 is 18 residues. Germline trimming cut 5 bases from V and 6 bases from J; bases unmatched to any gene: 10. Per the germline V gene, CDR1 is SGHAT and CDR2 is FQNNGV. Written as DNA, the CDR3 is TGTGCCAGCAGCCGAGGACTAGCGGGAGGGCCCTCCGCCGGGGAGCTGTTTTTT. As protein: CASSRGLAGGPSAGELFF.

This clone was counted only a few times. This chain's CDR3 is CATIGAASGQPQHF. CDR3 DNA: TGTGCCACGATTGGGGCAGCGTCGGGACAGCCCCAGCATTTT. This sequence joins TRBV28 and TRBJ1-5; D possibly corresponds to TRBD1 (5 bases). Germline CDR1 MDHEN, CDR2 SYDVKM. Trimming cost V 10 bases and J 7 bases, with 20 bases left between them. The length of the CDR3 is 14 residues.

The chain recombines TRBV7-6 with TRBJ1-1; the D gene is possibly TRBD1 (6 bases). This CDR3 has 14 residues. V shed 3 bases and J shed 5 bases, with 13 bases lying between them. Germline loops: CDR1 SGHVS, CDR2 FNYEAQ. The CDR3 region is CASSFSSGETEAFF. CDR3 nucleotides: TGTGCCAGCAGCTTTTCCTCAGGGGAGACTGAAGCTTTCTTT.